The source of this TCR beta chain is a study of shared clonotypes between healthy human individuals. Each PCR replicate from the sorted subsets contained about 200 ng DNA, which is around 30,000 T cell genomes. Data came from immunoSEQ multiplex PCR; TCRdb stores just in-frame clones and leaves some out. Here the sample spans about 580,000 clones, 95% to 98% being singletons. Findings and limits, study-wide: Generation probabilities were higher for clonotypes shared across all four sorted-subset donors than for unshared ones. Having only a few donors restricted how much genetic and exposure-history diversity was captured. The authors expected sequencing depth to affect clonotype sharing among donors.

As defined, naive CD8 cells were CD45RO-negative and positively selected for CCR7, with terminally differentiated effector memory CD45RA+ cells excluded. About this clone itself: Its antigen remains unknown.

This receptor was taken from a man aged 30 to 45 in good health. The sequenced sample was naive CD8+ T cells sorted from blood.

CDR3 coding DNA: TGTGCCAGCAGCCCCCCTTCATGGCCCTACGAGCAGTACTTC. Protein sequence: CASSPPSWPYEQYF. This chain joins TRBV7-9 and TRBJ2-7; no clear D gene. Germline V CDR1 and CDR2: SEHNR, FQNEAQ (reference sequence). The CDR3 loop spans 14 amino acids. Trimming took off 5 bases at V and 2 bases at J, with 13 bases between the two ends.